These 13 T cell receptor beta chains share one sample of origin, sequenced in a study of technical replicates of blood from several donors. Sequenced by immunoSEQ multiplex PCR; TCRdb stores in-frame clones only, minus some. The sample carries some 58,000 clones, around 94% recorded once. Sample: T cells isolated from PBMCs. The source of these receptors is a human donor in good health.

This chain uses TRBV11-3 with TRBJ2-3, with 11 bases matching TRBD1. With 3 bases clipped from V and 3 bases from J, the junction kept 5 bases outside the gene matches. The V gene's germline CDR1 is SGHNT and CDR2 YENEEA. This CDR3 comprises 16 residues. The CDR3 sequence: CASSLGQGVRTDTQYF. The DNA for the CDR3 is TGTGCCAGCAGCTTGGGACAGGGGGTCAGGACAGATACGCAGTATTTT.

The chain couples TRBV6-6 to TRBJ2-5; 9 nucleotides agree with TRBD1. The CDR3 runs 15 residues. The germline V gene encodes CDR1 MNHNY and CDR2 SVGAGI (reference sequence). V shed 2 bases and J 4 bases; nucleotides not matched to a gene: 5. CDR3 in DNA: TGTGCCAGCAGTTACGAGGGACAGGGAGGAGAGACCCAGTACTTC. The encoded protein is CASSYEGQGGETQYF.

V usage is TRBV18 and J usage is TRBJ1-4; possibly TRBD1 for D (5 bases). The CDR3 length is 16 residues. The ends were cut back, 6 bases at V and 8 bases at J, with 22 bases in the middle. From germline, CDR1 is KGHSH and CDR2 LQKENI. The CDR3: CASSPTTGGLGEKLFF. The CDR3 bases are TGTGCCAGCTCCCCTACCACCGGGGGATTGGGGGAAAAACTGTTTTTT. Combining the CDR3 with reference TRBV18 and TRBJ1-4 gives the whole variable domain NAGVMQNPRHLVRRRGQEARLRCSPMKGHSHVYWYRQLPEEGLKFMVYLQKENIIDESGMPKERFSAEFPKEGPSILRIQQVVRGDSAAYFCASSPTTGGLGEKLFFGSGTQLSVL.

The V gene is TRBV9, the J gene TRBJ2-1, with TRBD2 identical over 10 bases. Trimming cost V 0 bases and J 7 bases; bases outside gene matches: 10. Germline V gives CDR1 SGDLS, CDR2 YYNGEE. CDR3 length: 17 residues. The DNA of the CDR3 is TGTGCCAGCAGCGTAGGAGCGGGAGGGTACTCCTCGAATGAGCAGTTCTTC. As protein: CASSVGAGGYSSNEQFF. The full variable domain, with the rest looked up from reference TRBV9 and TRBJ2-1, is DSGVTQTPKHLITATGQRVTLRCSPRSGDLSVYWYQQSLDQGLQFLIQYYNGEERAKGNILERFSAQQFPDLHSELNLSSLELGDSALYFCASSVGAGGYSSNEQFFGPGTRLTVL.

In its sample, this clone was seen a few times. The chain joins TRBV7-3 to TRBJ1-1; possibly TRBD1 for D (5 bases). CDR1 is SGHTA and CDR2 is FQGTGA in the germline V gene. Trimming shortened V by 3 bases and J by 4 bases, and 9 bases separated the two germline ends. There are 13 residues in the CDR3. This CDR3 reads CASSFRGGTEAFF. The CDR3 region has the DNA TGTGCCAGCAGCTTTCGGGGGGGCACTGAAGCTTTCTTT.

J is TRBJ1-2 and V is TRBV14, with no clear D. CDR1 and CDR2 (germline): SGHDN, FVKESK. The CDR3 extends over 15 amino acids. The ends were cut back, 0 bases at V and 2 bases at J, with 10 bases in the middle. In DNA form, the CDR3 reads TGTGCCAGCAGCCAAGATATCCAAACAAACTATGGCTACACCTTC. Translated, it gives CASSQDIQTNYGYTF.

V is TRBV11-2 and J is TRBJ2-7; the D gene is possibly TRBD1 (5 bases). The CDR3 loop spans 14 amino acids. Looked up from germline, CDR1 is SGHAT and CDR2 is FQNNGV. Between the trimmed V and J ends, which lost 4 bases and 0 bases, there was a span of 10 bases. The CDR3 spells CASSSIQGSYEQYF. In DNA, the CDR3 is TGTGCCAGCAGCTCCATCCAGGGCTCCTACGAGCAGTACTTC.

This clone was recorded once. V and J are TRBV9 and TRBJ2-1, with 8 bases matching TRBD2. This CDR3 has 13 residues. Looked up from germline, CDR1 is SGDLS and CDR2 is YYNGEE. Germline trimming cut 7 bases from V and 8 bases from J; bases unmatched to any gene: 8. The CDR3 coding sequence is TGTGCCAGCCGCGGGACTAGACCCCATGAGCAGTTCTTC. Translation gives CASRGTRPHEQFF.

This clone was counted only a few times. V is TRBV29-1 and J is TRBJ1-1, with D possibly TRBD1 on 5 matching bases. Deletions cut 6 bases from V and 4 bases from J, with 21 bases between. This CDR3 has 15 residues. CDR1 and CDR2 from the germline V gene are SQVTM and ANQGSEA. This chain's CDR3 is CSVRFRTPRGTEAFF. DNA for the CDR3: TGCAGCGTGCGATTCCGGACGCCAAGGGGCACTGAAGCTTTCTTT.

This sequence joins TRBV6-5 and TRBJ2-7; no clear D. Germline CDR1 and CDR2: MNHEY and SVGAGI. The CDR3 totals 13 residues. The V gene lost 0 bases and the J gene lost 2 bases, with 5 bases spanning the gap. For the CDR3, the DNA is TGTGCCAGCAGTTACTCGAACACCTACGAGCAGTACTTC. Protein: CASSYSNTYEQYF.

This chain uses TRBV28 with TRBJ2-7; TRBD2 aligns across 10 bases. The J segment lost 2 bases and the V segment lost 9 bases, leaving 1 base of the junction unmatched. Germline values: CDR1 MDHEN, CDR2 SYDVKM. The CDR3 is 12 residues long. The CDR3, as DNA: TGTGCCAGTAGCGGGGGGACCTACGAGCAGTACTTC. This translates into CASSGGTYEQYF.

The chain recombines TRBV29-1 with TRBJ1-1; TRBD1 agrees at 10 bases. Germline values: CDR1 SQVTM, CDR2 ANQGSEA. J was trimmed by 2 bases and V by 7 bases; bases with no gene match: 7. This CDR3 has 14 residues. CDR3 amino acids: CSGDGQGVNTEAFF. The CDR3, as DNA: TGCAGCGGCGATGGACAGGGGGTCAACACTGAAGCTTTCTTT.

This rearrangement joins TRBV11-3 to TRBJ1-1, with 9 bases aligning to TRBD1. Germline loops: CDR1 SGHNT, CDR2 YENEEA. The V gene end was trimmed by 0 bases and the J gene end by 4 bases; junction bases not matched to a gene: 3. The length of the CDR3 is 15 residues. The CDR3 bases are TGTGCCAGCAGCTTAGAGGGACAGGGCGGCACTGAAGCTTTCTTT. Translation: CASSLEGQGGTEAFF.